The 6 T cell receptor beta chains reported below all come from one sample, sequenced in a study of blood T cell repertoires in COVID-19. Produced via immunoSEQ multiplex PCR; TCRdb's table is partial and in-frame only. Counted here are 60,000 to 85,000 clones, about 84% occurring once; the ten biggest clones make up roughly 15%. The sample was peripheral blood. The receptors shown here come from a human donor in a cohort sampled during active COVID-19.

The rearrangement uses TRBV5-1 and TRBJ1-4; D uncertain. CDR3 size: 14 residues. The V gene's germline CDR1 is SGHRS and CDR2 YFSETQ. V was trimmed by 3 bases and J by 7 bases, leaving 13 bases between them. The DNA of the CDR3 is TGCGCCAGCAGCTCCTCAGTCCACAGTGAAAAACTGTTTTTT. Its protein product is CASSSSVHSEKLFF.

The CDR3: CASSQDLGTETTDTQYF. In DNA, the CDR3 is TGCGCCAGCAGCCAAGATCTTGGGACAGAGACCACAGATACGCAGTATTTT. The chain couples TRBV4-3 to TRBJ2-3; TRBD1 matches 7 bases. The V segment lost 0 bases and the J segment 2 bases; nucleotides outside the gene matches: 8. Germline CDR1 and CDR2: LGHNA and YSLEER. The CDR3 totals 17 residues.

The chain joins TRBV28 to TRBJ2-7, with D perhaps matching TRBD1 (5 bases). CDR3 length: 14 amino acids. Trimming left V 4 bases short and J 2 bases short, with 12 bases between. The germline CDR1 and CDR2 sequences are MDHEN and SYDVKM. The CDR3 spells CASSYRLGAYEQYF. In DNA, the CDR3 is TGTGCCAGCAGTTATCGTTTAGGGGCCTACGAGCAGTACTTC.

The chain links TRBV2 to TRBJ1-5; no reliable D call. Germline CDR1 and CDR2: SNHLY and FYNNEI. Between the trimmed V and J ends, which lost 4 bases and 2 bases, there was a span of 9 bases. The CDR3 is 14 amino acids. The CDR3 spells CASSGGRGNQPQHF. The CDR3 coding sequence is TGTGCCAGCAGTGGAGGGAGGGGCAATCAGCCCCAGCATTTT. The full variable domain, completed using reference TRBV2 and TRBJ1-5, is EPEVTQTPSHQVTQMGQEVILRCVPISNHLYFYWYRQILGQKVEFLVSFYNNEISEKSEIFDDQFSVERPDGSNFTLKIRSTKLEDSAMYFCASSGGRGNQPQHFGDGTRLSIL.

This rearrangement joins TRBV6-5 to TRBJ1-1, with D perhaps matching TRBD1 (5 bases). The V gene's germline CDR1 is MNHEY and CDR2 SVGAGI. Trimming shortened V by 7 bases and J by 2 bases, and 14 bases separated the two germline ends. The CDR3 covers 14 residues. The CDR3, as DNA: TGTGCCAGCACTACGGGGGGAGCAAACACTGAAGCTTTCTTT. Protein sequence: CASTTGGANTEAFF.

A single count supports this clone. The V and J genes are TRBV11-2 and TRBJ2-1, with 8 bases identical to TRBD2. The V gene's germline CDR1 is SGHAT and CDR2 FQNNGV. The CDR3 spans 16 residues. After removal of 1 base from V and 2 bases from J, the junction contained 4 bases not matched to a gene. The CDR3 nucleotides are TGTGCCAGCAGCTTAGTTTTACTAGCGGCCTACAATGAGCAGTTCTTC. This codes for CASSLVLLAAYNEQFF.